This entry is about one T cell receptor beta chain. This entry belongs to a study of blood T cells in healthy people across ages. The germline V gene encodes CDR1 DFQATT and CDR2 SNEGSKA (reference sequence). Trimming took off 2 bases at V and 5 bases at J, with 18 bases between the two ends. The CDR3 contains 15 residues. A J-beta primer mix and a sample-barcoded 5' primer were used in a second PCR of about 7 to 11 cycles. MiXCR was run by TCRdb on the 5' RACE reads, yielding one entry per CDR3 protein. The sample lists about 1.6 million distinct CDR3 sequences, about 32% occurring once. The sequenced sample consisted of blood. The V gene is TRBV20-1, the J gene TRBJ1-1, with D perhaps TRBD1 (5 bases). This receptor was obtained from a woman in her twenties or thirties in good health. CDR3 residues: CSARQTGDSGTEAFF. The CDR3 DNA sequence: TGCAGTGCTAGACAAACCGGAGACAGTGGGACTGAAGCTTTCTTT.